The clone carrying this TCR delta chain is judged medium-sized. The sample holds other DNA sequences that translate to the same CDR3. TCRdb re-processed the reads using CATT. The sample holds about 8,500 delta-chain clones, under 3.5% seen once. This specimen comes from a study of gamma-delta chains in newborns, infants, children. Across the whole study: Innate gammadelta T cells reportedly expand polyclonally right after birth, driven by microbial exposure, per the title.

The CDR3 has 18 residues. Per the germline V gene, CDR1 is GEAIGNYY and CDR2 is EKD. V lost 0 bases and J lost 0; bases outside the gene matches: 0. The chain joins TRDV2 to TRDJ3; TRDD3 aligns across 11 bases. The sequenced sample consisted of blood. The receptor comes from a child who was a newborn, infant or young child, either healthy, febrile or measles-vaccinated (not recorded which). CDR3: CACDTWGIRSWDTRQMFF. CDR3 nucleotide sequence: TGTGCCTGTGACACCTGGGGGATACGCTCCTGGGACACCCGACAGATGTTTTTC.